Given below is one TCR beta chain in context. These data are taken from a study of blood T cell repertoires in COVID-19. Looking at the study overall: Samples of COVID-19 (acute and convalescent) were obtained from the United States, Italy and Spain. PBMCs, B-cell-depleted T cells, or T cells provided the cDNA or gDNA that made up the material.

This CDR3 spans 15 amino acids. J lost 10 bases, V lost 0 bases, and 5 bases had no gene match. Germline-derived CDR1 and CDR2 are SGHKS and YYEKEE (reference sequence). In the source study's methods: Amplification of reference gene primers provided the estimated nucleated cell counts. Profiling relied on immunoSEQ multiplex PCR, and the TCRdb table lists in-frame clones only, not all of them. V and J calls plus clone size are reproduced from that table; the DNA served to infer D and trimming. The data show roughly 77,000 clones, 85% to 90% seen once. The clonotype originates from a woman of 80 years or more with active COVID-19. Sequenced sample: peripheral blood. The V gene is TRBV5-5, the J gene TRBJ1-4; 11 positions match TRBD1. Written as DNA, the CDR3 is TGTGCCAGCAGCTTGGCCGGGACAGGGGGTGGAAAACTGTTTTTT. Its protein product is CASSLAGTGGGKLFF.